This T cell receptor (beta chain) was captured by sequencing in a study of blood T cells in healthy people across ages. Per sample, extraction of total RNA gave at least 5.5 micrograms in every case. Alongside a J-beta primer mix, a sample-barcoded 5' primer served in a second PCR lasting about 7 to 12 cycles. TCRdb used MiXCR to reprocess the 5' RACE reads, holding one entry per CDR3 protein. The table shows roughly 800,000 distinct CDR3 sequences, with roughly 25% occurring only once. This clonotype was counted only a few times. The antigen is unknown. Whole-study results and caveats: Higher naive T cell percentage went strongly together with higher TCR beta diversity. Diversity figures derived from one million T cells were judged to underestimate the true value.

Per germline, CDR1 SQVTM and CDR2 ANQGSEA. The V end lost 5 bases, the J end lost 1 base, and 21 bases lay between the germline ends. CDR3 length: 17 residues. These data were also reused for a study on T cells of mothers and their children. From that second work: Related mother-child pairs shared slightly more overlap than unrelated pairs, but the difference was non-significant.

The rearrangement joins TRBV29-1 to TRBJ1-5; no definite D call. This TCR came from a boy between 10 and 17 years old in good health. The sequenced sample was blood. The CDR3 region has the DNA TGCAGCGTTAGGTCCTTAGCACACCGGGGAAGCAATCAGCCCCAGCATTTT. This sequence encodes CSVRSLAHRGSNQPQHF.